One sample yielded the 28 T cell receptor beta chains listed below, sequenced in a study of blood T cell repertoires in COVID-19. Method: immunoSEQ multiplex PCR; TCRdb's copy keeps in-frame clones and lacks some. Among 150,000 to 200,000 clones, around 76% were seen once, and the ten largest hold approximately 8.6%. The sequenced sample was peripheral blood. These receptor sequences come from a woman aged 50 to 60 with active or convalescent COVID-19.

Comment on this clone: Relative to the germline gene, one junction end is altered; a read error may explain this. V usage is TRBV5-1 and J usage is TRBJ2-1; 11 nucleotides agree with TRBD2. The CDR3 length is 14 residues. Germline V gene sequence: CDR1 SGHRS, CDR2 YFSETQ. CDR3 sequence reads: CASQLAGDYNEQFF. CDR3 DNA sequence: TGCGCCAGCCAACTAGCGGGGGACTACAACGAGCAGTTCTTC.

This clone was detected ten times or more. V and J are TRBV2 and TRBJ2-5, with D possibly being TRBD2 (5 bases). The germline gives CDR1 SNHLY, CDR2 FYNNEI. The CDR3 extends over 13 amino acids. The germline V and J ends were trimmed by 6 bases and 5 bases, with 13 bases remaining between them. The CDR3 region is CASRRGQSETQYF. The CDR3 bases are TGTGCCAGCAGGAGAGGGCAGTCGGAGACCCAGTACTTC.

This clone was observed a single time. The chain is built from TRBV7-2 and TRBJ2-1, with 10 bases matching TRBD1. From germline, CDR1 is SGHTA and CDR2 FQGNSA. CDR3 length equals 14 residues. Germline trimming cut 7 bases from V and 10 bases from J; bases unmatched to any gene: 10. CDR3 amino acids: CASTLDRGLWEQFF. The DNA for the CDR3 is TGTGCCAGCACCCTTGACAGGGGGCTGTGGGAGCAGTTCTTC.

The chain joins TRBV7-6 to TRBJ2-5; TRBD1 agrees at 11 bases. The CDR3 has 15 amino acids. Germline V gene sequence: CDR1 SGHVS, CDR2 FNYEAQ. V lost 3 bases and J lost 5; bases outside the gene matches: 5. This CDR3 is CASSFRDRGFETQYF. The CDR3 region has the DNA TGTGCCAGCAGCTTTCGGGACAGGGGGTTCGAGACCCAGTACTTC.

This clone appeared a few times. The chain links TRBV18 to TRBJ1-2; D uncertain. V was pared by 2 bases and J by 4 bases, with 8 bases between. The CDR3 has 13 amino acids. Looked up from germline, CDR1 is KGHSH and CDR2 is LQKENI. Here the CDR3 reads CASSPESVYGYTF. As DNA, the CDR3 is TGTGCCAGCTCACCAGAGTCGGTCTATGGCTACACCTTC.

This chain's CDR3 is CASSFPGTTVYF. CDR3 coding DNA: TGTGCCAGCAGCTTCCCCGGGACAACGGTGTACTTC. The chain has TRBV7-9 and TRBJ2-4, with D possibly matching TRBD1 (6 bases). V was pared by 3 bases and J by 15 bases, with 15 bases between. The germline gives CDR1 SEHNR, CDR2 FQNEAQ (reference sequence). The CDR3 runs to 12 residues. The entire variable domain, with the rest obtained from reference TRBV7-9 and TRBJ2-4, is as follows: DTGVSQNPRHKITKRGQNVTFRCDPISEHNRLYWYRQTLGQGPEFLTYFQNEAQLEKSRLLSDRFSAERPKGSFSTLEIQRTEQGDSAMYLCASSFPGTTVYFGAGTRLSVL.

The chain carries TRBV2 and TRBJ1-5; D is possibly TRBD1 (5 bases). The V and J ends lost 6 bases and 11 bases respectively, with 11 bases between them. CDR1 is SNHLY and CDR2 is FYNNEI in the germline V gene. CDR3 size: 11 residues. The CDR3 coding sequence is TGTGCCAGCAGGATGGGCAGGGCCCAGCATTTT. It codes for CASRMGRAQHF.

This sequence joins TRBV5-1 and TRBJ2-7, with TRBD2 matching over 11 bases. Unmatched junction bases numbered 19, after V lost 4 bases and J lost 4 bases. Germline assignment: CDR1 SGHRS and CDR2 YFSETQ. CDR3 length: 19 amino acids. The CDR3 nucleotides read TGCGCCAGCAGCAACCTGGCCACTAGCGGGGGCCCCTTCCTTTACGAGCAGTACTTC. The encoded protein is CASSNLATSGGPFLYEQYF.

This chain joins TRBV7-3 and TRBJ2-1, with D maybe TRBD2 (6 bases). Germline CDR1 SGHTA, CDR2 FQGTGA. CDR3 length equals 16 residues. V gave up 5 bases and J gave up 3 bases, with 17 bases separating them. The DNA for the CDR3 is TGTGCCAGCAGCCCCAACGTAGACGGGGGCTACAATGAGCAGTTCTTC. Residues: CASSPNVDGGYNEQFF. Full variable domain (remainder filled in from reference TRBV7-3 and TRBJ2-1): GAGVSQTPSNKVTEKGKYVELRCDPISGHTALYWYRQSLGQGPEFLIYFQGTGAADDSGLPNDRFFAVRPEGSVSTLKIQRTERGDSAVYLCASSPNVDGGYNEQFFGPGTRLTVL.

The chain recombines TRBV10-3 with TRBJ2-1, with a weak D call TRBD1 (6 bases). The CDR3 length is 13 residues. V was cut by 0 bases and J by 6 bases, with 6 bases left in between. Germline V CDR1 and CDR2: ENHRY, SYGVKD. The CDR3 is CAISESGANEQFF. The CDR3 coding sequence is TGTGCCATCAGTGAGTCGGGGGCCAATGAGCAGTTCTTC.

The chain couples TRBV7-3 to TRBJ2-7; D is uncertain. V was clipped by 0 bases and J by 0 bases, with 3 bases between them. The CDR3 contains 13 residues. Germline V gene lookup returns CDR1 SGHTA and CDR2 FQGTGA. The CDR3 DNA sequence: TGTGCCAGCAGCTTAACCAGCTCCTACGAGCAGTACTTC. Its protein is CASSLTSSYEQYF.

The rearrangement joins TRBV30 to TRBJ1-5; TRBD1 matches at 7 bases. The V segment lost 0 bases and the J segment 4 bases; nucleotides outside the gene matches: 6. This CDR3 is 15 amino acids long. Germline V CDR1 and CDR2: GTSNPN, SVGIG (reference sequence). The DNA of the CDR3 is TGTGCCTGGAGTGTGTCGACAGGGCCGAATCAGCCCCAGCATTTT. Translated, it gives CAWSVSTGPNQPQHF.

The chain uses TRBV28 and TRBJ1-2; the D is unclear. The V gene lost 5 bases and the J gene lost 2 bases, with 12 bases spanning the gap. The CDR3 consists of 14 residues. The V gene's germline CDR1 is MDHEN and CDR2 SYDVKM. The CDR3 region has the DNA TGTGCCAGCAGTCACCCGTCGGGGAACTATGGCTACACCTTC. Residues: CASSHPSGNYGYTF.

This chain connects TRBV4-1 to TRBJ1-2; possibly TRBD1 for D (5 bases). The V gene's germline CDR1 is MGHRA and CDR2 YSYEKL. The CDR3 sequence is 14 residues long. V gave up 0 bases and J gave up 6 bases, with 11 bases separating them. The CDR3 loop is CASSQDQAGDGYTF. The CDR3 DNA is TGCGCCAGCAGCCAAGACCAGGCGGGGGATGGCTACACCTTC.

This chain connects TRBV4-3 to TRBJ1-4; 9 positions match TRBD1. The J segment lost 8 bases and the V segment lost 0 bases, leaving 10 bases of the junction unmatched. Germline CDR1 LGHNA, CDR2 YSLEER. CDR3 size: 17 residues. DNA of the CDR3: TGCGCCAGCAGCCAAGAGGGACAGGGTCGGGGTTGGGAAAAACTGTTTTTT. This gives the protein CASSQEGQGRGWEKLFF.

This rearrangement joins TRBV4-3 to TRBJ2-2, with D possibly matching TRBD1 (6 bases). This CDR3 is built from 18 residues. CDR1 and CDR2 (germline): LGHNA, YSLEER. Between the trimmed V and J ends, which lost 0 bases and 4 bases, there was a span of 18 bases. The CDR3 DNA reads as TGCGCCAGCAGCCAAGAAGGCCAGGGGCAGTTGCCCACCGGGGAGCTGTTTTTT. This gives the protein CASSQEGQGQLPTGELFF.

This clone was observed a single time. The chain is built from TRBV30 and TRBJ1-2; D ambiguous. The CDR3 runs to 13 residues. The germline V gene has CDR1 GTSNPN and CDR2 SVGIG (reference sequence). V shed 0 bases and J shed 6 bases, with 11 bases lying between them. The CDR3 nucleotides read TGTGCCTGGAGTGTAAGCGGTTCTCATGGCTACACCTTC. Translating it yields CAWSVSGSHGYTF.

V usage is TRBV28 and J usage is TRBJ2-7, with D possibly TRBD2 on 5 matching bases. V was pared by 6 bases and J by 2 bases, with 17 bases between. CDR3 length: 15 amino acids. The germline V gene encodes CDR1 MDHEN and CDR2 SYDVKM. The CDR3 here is CASSRANSAAYEQYF. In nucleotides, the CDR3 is TGTGCCAGCAGCCGAGCTAATAGCGCCGCCTACGAGCAGTACTTC.

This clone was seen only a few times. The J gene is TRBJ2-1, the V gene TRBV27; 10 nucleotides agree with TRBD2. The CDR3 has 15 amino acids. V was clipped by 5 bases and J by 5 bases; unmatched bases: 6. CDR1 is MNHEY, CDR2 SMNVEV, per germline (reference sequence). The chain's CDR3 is CASSPLAGGHNEQFF. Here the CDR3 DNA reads TGTGCCAGCAGTCCATTAGCGGGAGGACACAATGAGCAGTTCTTC.

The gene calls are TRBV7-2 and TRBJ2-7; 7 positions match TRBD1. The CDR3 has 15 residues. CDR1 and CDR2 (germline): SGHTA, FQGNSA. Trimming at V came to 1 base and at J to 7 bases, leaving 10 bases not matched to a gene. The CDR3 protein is CASSLEGTVPEEQYF. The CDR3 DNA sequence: TGTGCCAGCAGCTTAGAAGGGACAGTGCCCGAGGAGCAGTACTTC.

The CDR3 coding sequence is TGTGCCAGCAGTGAATATCGGCAGGGGGCAGATACGCAGTATTTT. Translating it yields CASSEYRQGADTQYF. V and J are TRBV25-1 and TRBJ2-3; 7 nucleotides align to TRBD1. This CDR3 comprises 15 residues. The germline V gene has CDR1 MGHDK and CDR2 SYGVNS. The ends lost 0 bases at V and 4 bases at J; junction bases unmatched: 4.

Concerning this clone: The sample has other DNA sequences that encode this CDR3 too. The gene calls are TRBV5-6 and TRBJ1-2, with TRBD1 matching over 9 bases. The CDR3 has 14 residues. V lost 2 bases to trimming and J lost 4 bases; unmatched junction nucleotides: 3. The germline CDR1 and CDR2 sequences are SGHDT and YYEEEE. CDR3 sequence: CASSFPGQGYGYTF. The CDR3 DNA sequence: TGTGCCAGCAGCTTCCCGGGACAGGGCTATGGCTACACCTTC.

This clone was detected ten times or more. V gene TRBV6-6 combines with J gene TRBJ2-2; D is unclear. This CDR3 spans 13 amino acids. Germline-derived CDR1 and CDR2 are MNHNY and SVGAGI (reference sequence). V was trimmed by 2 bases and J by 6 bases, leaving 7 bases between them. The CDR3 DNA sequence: TGTGCCAGCAGTTACCCAAAATCCGGGGAGCTGTTTTTT. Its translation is CASSYPKSGELFF.

This CDR3 is CASSFRVKTSGGQDTQYF. CDR3 nucleotide sequence: TGTGCCAGCAGCTTTAGGGTGAAGACTAGCGGGGGGCAAGATACGCAGTATTTT. The gene calls are TRBV7-2 and TRBJ2-3, with 13 bases fitting TRBD2. Germline V gives CDR1 SGHTA, CDR2 FQGNSA. The CDR3 loop spans 18 amino acids. J was trimmed by 5 bases and V by 3 bases; bases with no gene match: 11.

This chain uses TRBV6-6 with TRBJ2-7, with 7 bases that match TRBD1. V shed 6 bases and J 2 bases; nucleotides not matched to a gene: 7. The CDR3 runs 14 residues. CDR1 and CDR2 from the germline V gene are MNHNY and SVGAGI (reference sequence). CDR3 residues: CASSELGGPYEQYF. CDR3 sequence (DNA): TGTGCCAGCAGCGAGTTAGGGGGCCCCTACGAGCAGTACTTC.

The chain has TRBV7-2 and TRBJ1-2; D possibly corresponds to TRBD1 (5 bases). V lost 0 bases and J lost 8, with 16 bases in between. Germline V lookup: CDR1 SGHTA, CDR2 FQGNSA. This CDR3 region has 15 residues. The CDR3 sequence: CASSLAVPTDGGYTF. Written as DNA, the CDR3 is TGTGCCAGCAGCTTAGCGGTCCCGACAGACGGGGGCTACACCTTC.

CDR3 DNA: TGCGCCAGCAGCCAAGAGGCGGTTTCTAGCACAGATACGCAGTATTTT. The encoded protein is CASSQEAVSSTDTQYF. This chain connects TRBV4-1 to TRBJ2-3; the D is unclear. Trimming removed 0 bases from V and 0 bases from J, with 10 bases in between. This CDR3 is built from 16 residues. CDR1 and CDR2 from the germline V gene are MGHRA and YSYEKL.

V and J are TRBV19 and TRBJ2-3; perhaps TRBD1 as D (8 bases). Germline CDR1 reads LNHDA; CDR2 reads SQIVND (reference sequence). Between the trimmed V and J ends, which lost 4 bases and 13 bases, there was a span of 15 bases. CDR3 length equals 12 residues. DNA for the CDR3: TGTGCCAGTAGTACGAGACAGGGGAGGGAGTATTTT. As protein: CASSTRQGREYF.